This T cell receptor beta chain was identified during a study of blood T cell repertoires in COVID-19. Study at large: Collection of acute and convalescent COVID-19 samples took place in the United States, Italy and Spain. From T cells, B-cell-depleted T cells, or PBMCs came the material, which was cDNA or gDNA.

V gave up 5 bases and J gave up 5 bases, with 10 bases separating them. The CDR3 covers 12 residues. In germline, CDR1 is SNHLY, CDR2 FYNNEI. Per the original methods: For nucleated cells, counts were estimated from reference gene primer amplification. Method: immunoSEQ multiplex PCR; TCRdb's copy keeps in-frame clones and lacks some. D and trimming were read from the DNA, whereas the V and J calls and clone size are those reported in that table. The sample lists roughly 36,000 clones; more than 75% were seen once. The chain uses TRBV2 and TRBJ2-7, with D perhaps TRBD1 (6 bases). The sample was peripheral blood. The TCR sequence derives from a man over 45 with active or convalescent COVID-19. CDR3 bases: TGTGCCAGCAGTTGGACAGAGGACGAGCAGTACTTC. Amino acids: CASSWTEDEQYF.